These T cell receptor beta chains were read from a single sample in a study of blood T cell repertoires in COVID-19. Method: immunoSEQ multiplex PCR; TCRdb's copy keeps in-frame clones and lacks some. The data contain around 290,000 clones, about nine tenths of them singletons. What was sequenced was PBMCs or T cells enriched from blood (not recorded which). These receptors were collected from a young woman who had recovered from COVID-19. CDR3s include the opening cysteine and the closing phenylalanine or tryptophan. A D gene is named only where the DNA matches it firmly. The listing skips clone size in some rows; elsewhere it reads once, few, many or a size class.

j_gene: TRBJ2-5
d_gene: TRBD1
abundance: .
v_gene: TRBV7-8
CDR3aa: CASRPRQGVFWETQYF
CDR3nt: TGTGCCAGCAGACCGAGACAGGGGGTTTTTTGGGAGACCCAGTACTTC

j_gene: TRBJ1-4
d_gene: TRBD1
abundance: once
v_gene: TRBV28
CDR3aa: CASRPGQNNEKLFF
CDR3nt: TGTGCCAGCAGACCGGGACAGAACAATGAAAAACTGTTTTTT

j_gene: TRBJ1-1
d_gene: .
abundance: .
v_gene: TRBV3-1/TRBV3-2
CDR3aa: CASSQAFSEAFF
CDR3nt: TGTGCCAGCAGCCAGGCCTTCTCTGAAGCTTTCTTT

j_gene: TRBJ1-2
d_gene: .
abundance: .
v_gene: TRBV19
CDR3aa: CASRGGAPRDYGYTF
CDR3nt: TGTGCCAGTAGAGGGGGGGCGCCGCGCGACTATGGCTACACCTTC

j_gene: TRBJ2-5
d_gene: .
abundance: .
v_gene: TRBV4-2
CDR3aa: CASSQVAETQYF
CDR3nt: TGTGCCAGCAGCCAAGTCGCGGAGACCCAGTACTTC

j_gene: TRBJ1-5
d_gene: .
abundance: once
v_gene: TRBV27
CDR3aa: CASSSLLQGSSNQPQHF
CDR3nt: TGTGCCAGCAGTTCCCTTTTACAGGGATCCAGCAATCAGCCCCAGCATTTT

j_gene: TRBJ1-1
d_gene: TRBD1
abundance: .
v_gene: TRBV2
CDR3aa: CASSRQGVRTEAFF
CDR3nt: TGTGCCAGCAGCAGACAGGGGGTCAGGACTGAAGCTTTCTTT

j_gene: TRBJ1-2
d_gene: TRBD1
abundance: .
v_gene: TRBV30
CDR3aa: CAWSVRQGRGYTF
CDR3nt: TGTGCCTGGAGTGTACGACAGGGGAGAGGCTACACCTTC

j_gene: TRBJ1-2
d_gene: TRBD1
abundance: .
v_gene: TRBV2
CDR3aa: CAGVEIQGYGYTF
CDR3nt: TGTGCCGGGGTAGAGATACAGGGGTATGGCTACACCTTC

j_gene: TRBJ2-1
d_gene: TRBD2
abundance: once
v_gene: TRBV27
CDR3aa: CASSFPLGGEASGSNPYNEQFF
CDR3nt: TGTGCCAGCAGTTTCCCCCTGGGGGGTGAGGCGAGCGGGAGTAATCCCTACAATGAGCAGTTCTTC

j_gene: TRBJ1-5
d_gene: .
abundance: .
v_gene: TRBV19
CDR3aa: CASNSGDYSNQPQHF
CDR3nt: TGTGCCAGTAACTCGGGAGACTATAGCAATCAGCCCCAGCATTTT

j_gene: TRBJ1-3
d_gene: .
abundance: .
v_gene: TRBV7-2
CDR3aa: CASSYASSGNTIYF
CDR3nt: TGTGCCAGCAGCTACGCCAGCTCTGGAAACACCATATATTTT

j_gene: TRBJ2-5
d_gene: .
abundance: once
v_gene: TRBV5-4
CDR3aa: CASSLIGGGGSETQYF
CDR3nt: TGTGCCAGCAGCTTGATCGGAGGGGGGGGGTCAGAGACCCAGTACTTC

j_gene: TRBJ2-5
d_gene: .
abundance: .
v_gene: TRBV5-1
CDR3aa: CASSLDFGRRNQETQYF
CDR3nt: TGCGCCAGCAGCTTGGATTTTGGCAGGCGCAACCAAGAGACCCAGTACTTC

j_gene: TRBJ1-1
d_gene: .
abundance: .
v_gene: TRBV6-2/TRBV6-3
CDR3aa: CASSYPTAGSEEIAFF
CDR3nt: TGTGCCAGCAGTTACCCTACCGCGGGTTCCGAAGAGATAGCTTTCTTT

j_gene: TRBJ1-5
d_gene: TRBD1
abundance: .
v_gene: TRBV19
CDR3aa: CASSMGTGNQPQHF
CDR3nt: TGTGCCAGTAGTATGGGGACAGGGAATCAGCCCCAGCATTTT

j_gene: TRBJ2-2
d_gene: TRBD2
abundance: .
v_gene: TRBV7-2
CDR3aa: CASSLGTSGRASTGELFF
CDR3nt: TGTGCCAGCAGCCTCGGGACTAGCGGGAGGGCCAGCACCGGGGAGCTGTTTTTT

j_gene: TRBJ2-1
d_gene: .
abundance: .
v_gene: TRBV24-1
CDR3aa: CATSGGGDYNSYNEQFF
CDR3nt: TGTGCCACCAGTGGTGGTGGAGACTATAACTCCTACAATGAGCAGTTCTTC

j_gene: TRBJ2-3
d_gene: .
abundance: .
v_gene: TRBV14
CDR3aa: CASSLSGAGTDTQYF
CDR3nt: TGTGCCAGCAGCCTTTCGGGAGCAGGCACAGATACGCAGTATTTT

j_gene: TRBJ2-1
d_gene: .
abundance: .
v_gene: TRBV5-1
CDR3aa: CASSLALLDREEQFF
CDR3nt: TGCGCCAGCAGCTTGGCCTTGCTAGACCGAGAAGAGCAGTTCTTC

j_gene: TRBJ1-1
d_gene: .
abundance: few
v_gene: TRBV6-2/TRBV6-3
CDR3aa: CASSYSYRDTEAFF
CDR3nt: TGTGCCAGCAGTTACTCGTACCGGGACACTGAAGCTTTCTTT

j_gene: TRBJ2-3
d_gene: TRBD2
abundance: .
v_gene: TRBV6-5
CDR3aa: CASRSGGRLADTQYF
CDR3nt: TGTGCCAGCCGCTCCGGGGGGAGGCTCGCAGATACGCAGTATTTT

j_gene: TRBJ2-7
d_gene: TRBD2
abundance: .
v_gene: TRBV28
CDR3aa: CASRGTSGRIIYEQYF
CDR3nt: TGTGCCAGCAGGGGGACTAGCGGGAGGATAATTTACGAGCAGTACTTC

j_gene: TRBJ2-5
d_gene: .
abundance: .
v_gene: TRBV4-1
CDR3aa: CASSQEVAQRQETQYF
CDR3nt: TGCGCCAGCAGCCAAGAAGTAGCCCAACGGCAAGAGACCCAGTACTTC

j_gene: TRBJ1-3
d_gene: .
abundance: .
v_gene: TRBV28
CDR3aa: CASTYDTYGNTIYF
CDR3nt: TGTGCCAGCACCTACGACACTTACGGAAACACCATATATTTT

j_gene: TRBJ2-2
d_gene: TRBD2
abundance: .
v_gene: TRBV20-1
CDR3aa: CSASEGLAGGFGSTGELFF
CDR3nt: TGCAGTGCTAGTGAGGGACTAGCGGGAGGGTTTGGTAGCACCGGGGAGCTGTTTTTT

j_gene: TRBJ1-1
d_gene: TRBD1
abundance: few
v_gene: TRBV30
CDR3aa: CAWNPQGGSTEAFF
CDR3nt: TGTGCCTGGAATCCCCAGGGGGGAAGCACTGAAGCTTTCTTT

j_gene: TRBJ2-5
d_gene: .
abundance: .
v_gene: TRBV7-6
CDR3aa: CASSFKPETQYF
CDR3nt: TGTGCCAGCAGCTTTAAGCCAGAGACCCAGTACTTC

j_gene: TRBJ2-4
d_gene: .
abundance: .
v_gene: TRBV28
CDR3aa: CASRQGVAKNIQYF
CDR3nt: TGTGCCAGCAGACAGGGAGTAGCCAAAAACATTCAGTACTTC

j_gene: TRBJ1-1
d_gene: .
abundance: .
v_gene: TRBV7-8
CDR3aa: CASSPRDGGLNTEAFF
CDR3nt: TGTGCCAGCAGCCCGAGGGACGGGGGACTAAACACTGAAGCTTTCTTT

j_gene: TRBJ2-1
d_gene: TRBD1
abundance: .
v_gene: TRBV18
CDR3aa: CASSQPGTGEQFF
CDR3nt: TGTGCCAGCTCACAACCCGGGACAGGGGAGCAGTTCTTC

j_gene: TRBJ2-7
d_gene: TRBD1
abundance: .
v_gene: TRBV19
CDR3aa: CASSTTGTGLYEQYF
CDR3nt: TGTGCCAGTAGTACCACCGGGACAGGGCTTTACGAGCAGTACTTC

j_gene: TRBJ1-2
d_gene: .
abundance: .
v_gene: TRBV28
CDR3aa: CAIGEYGYTF
CDR3nt: TGTGCCATCGGGGAGTATGGCTACACCTTC

j_gene: TRBJ2-1
d_gene: TRBD2
abundance: .
v_gene: TRBV5-1
CDR3aa: CASSLSGSPEDEQFF
CDR3nt: TGCGCCAGCAGCTTAAGCGGGAGTCCGGAGGATGAGCAGTTCTTC

j_gene: TRBJ2-5
d_gene: TRBD2
abundance: .
v_gene: TRBV24-1
CDR3aa: CATPPPTTSGSRVTQYF
CDR3nt: TGTGCCACCCCACCCCCGACGACTAGCGGGAGTCGGGTGACCCAGTACTTC

j_gene: TRBJ2-7
d_gene: TRBD2
abundance: few
v_gene: TRBV7-8
CDR3aa: CASSPTSGGREYEQYF
CDR3nt: TGTGCCAGCAGCCCTACTAGCGGCGGGAGAGAATACGAGCAGTACTTC

j_gene: TRBJ1-1
d_gene: .
abundance: .
v_gene: TRBV4-2
CDR3aa: CASSQDIGATEAFF
CDR3nt: TGTGCCAGCAGCCAAGATATAGGGGCCACTGAAGCTTTCTTT

j_gene: TRBJ2-1
d_gene: .
abundance: .
v_gene: TRBV6-1
CDR3aa: CASSELRGGYNEQFF
CDR3nt: TGTGCCAGCAGTGAACTTAGGGGGGGTTACAATGAGCAGTTCTTC

j_gene: TRBJ1-3
d_gene: TRBD1
abundance: .
v_gene: TRBV9
CDR3aa: CASRGTGSGNTIYF
CDR3nt: TGTGCCAGCAGAGGGACAGGGTCCGGAAACACCATATATTTT

j_gene: TRBJ2-1
d_gene: .
abundance: .
v_gene: TRBV7-9
CDR3aa: CASSLAYGAVNYNEQFF
CDR3nt: TGTGCCAGCAGCTTAGCTTACGGAGCCGTGAATTACAATGAGCAGTTCTTC

j_gene: TRBJ2-7
d_gene: .
abundance: .
v_gene: TRBV3-1/TRBV3-2
CDR3aa: CASSQEGTAYEQYF
CDR3nt: TGTGCCAGCAGCCAAGAGGGCACAGCCTACGAGCAGTACTTC

j_gene: TRBJ1-2
d_gene: .
abundance: .
v_gene: TRBV2
CDR3aa: CASDSLRGGDGIVTNYGYTF
CDR3nt: TGTGCCAGCGATTCTCTAAGGGGCGGGGACGGTATAGTAACTAACTATGGCTACACCTTC

j_gene: TRBJ1-2
d_gene: .
abundance: once
v_gene: TRBV6-2/TRBV6-3
CDR3aa: CASSYPGRNYGYTF
CDR3nt: TGTGCCAGCAGTTACCCTGGCAGGAACTATGGCTACACCTTC

j_gene: TRBJ1-2
d_gene: .
abundance: .
v_gene: TRBV7-8
CDR3aa: CASSLVSGGVDGYTF
CDR3nt: TGTGCCAGCAGCTTAGTGTCTGGAGGGGTGGATGGCTACACCTTC

j_gene: TRBJ1-1
d_gene: .
abundance: once
v_gene: TRBV5-1
CDR3aa: CASSLEGSNTEAFF
CDR3nt: TGCGCCAGCAGCTTGGAGGGGTCCAACACTGAAGCTTTCTTT

j_gene: TRBJ1-2
d_gene: .
abundance: .
v_gene: TRBV28
CDR3aa: CASSLPPPGTPTF
CDR3nt: TGTGCCAGCAGTTTACCCCCCCCCGGGACACCCACCTTC

j_gene: TRBJ1-2
d_gene: .
abundance: .
v_gene: TRBV2
CDR3aa: CASSAIGATDYGYTF
CDR3nt: TGTGCCAGCAGTGCGATCGGAGCGACCGACTATGGCTACACCTTC

j_gene: TRBJ2-7
d_gene: .
abundance: .
v_gene: TRBV11-2
CDR3aa: CASSRDKYEQYF
CDR3nt: TGTGCCAGCAGCCGGGACAAATACGAGCAGTACTTC

j_gene: TRBJ2-3
d_gene: .
abundance: few
v_gene: TRBV9
CDR3aa: CASSVVSMLETDTQYF
CDR3nt: TGTGCCAGCAGCGTAGTATCCATGTTAGAGACAGATACGCAGTATTTT

j_gene: TRBJ2-7
d_gene: TRBD1
abundance: .
v_gene: TRBV19
CDR3aa: CASSMGQGDSYEQYF
CDR3nt: TGTGCCAGTAGTATGGGACAGGGGGACTCCTACGAGCAGTACTTC